The 10 T cell receptor beta chains below all came from one sample that was sequenced in a study of blood T cell repertoires in COVID-19. Repertoires were generated with immunoSEQ multiplex PCR, while TCRdb's copy carries only in-frame clones and drops some. Of about 330,000 clones listed, approximately 86% are singletons. The sample was peripheral blood. The source of these receptors is a man aged 25-40 years with COVID-19, enrolled during active disease.

The chain joins TRBV14 to TRBJ1-1, with 8 nucleotides matching TRBD1. The CDR3 loop spans 17 amino acids. The trim removed 0 bases at V and 6 bases at J, leaving 12 bases unmatched. The germline V gene encodes CDR1 SGHDN and CDR2 FVKESK. The CDR3 DNA sequence: TGTGCCAGCAGCCAAGATTTCATCCGGACAGGGATCGCTGAAGCTTTCTTT. This codes for CASSQDFIRTGIAEAFF.

The chain recombines TRBV6-2 or TRBV6-3 with TRBJ1-2, with 9 bases aligning to TRBD1. The CDR3 runs to 14 residues. Germline loops: CDR1 MNHEY, CDR2 SVGEGT. Losses at the gene ends were 2 bases for V and 8 bases for J; bases not matched to a gene: 6. The CDR3 protein is CASSYPLTGGGYTF. CDR3 bases: TGTGCCAGCAGTTACCCCCTGACAGGGGGAGGCTACACCTTC.

The rearrangement joins TRBV6-6 to TRBJ2-1; D may be TRBD2 (6 bases). Trimming stripped 2 bases from V and 9 bases from J, with 14 bases between. From germline, CDR1 is MNHNY and CDR2 SVGAGI (reference sequence). The CDR3 has 14 amino acids. The CDR3 region is CASSYVVGGSEQFF. Here the CDR3 DNA reads TGTGCCAGCAGTTACGTGGTGGGGGGTAGTGAGCAGTTCTTC.

V gene TRBV12-3 or TRBV12-4 combines with J gene TRBJ2-7, with TRBD2 as a possible D gene (5 bases). CDR3 length equals 12 residues. Trimming pared 4 bases from V and 7 bases from J, leaving 11 bases between. CDR3 amino acids: CASSSQTGEQYF. In nucleotides, the CDR3 is TGTGCCAGCAGTTCTCAAACGGGAGAGCAGTACTTC.

The rearrangement links TRBV19 to TRBJ2-7, with TRBD1 identical over 8 bases. Germline CDR1 LNHDA, CDR2 SQIVND (reference sequence). CDR3 length equals 15 residues. Trimming at V came to 6 bases and at J to 6 bases, leaving 13 bases not matched to a gene. The CDR3 DNA reads TGTGCCAGTAGCCCATCGGAGGGCAGGGGGCGCGAGCAGTACTTC. The encoded protein is CASSPSEGRGREQYF.

The chain is built from TRBV15 and TRBJ1-2, with D tentatively TRBD1 (6 bases). The germline CDR1 and CDR2 sequences are LNHNV and YYDKDF (reference sequence). CDR3 length: 14 amino acids. V lost 0 bases, J lost 7 bases, and 12 bases lay in between. CDR3 sequence: CATSRDQDSFGYTF. CDR3 DNA sequence: TGTGCCACCAGCAGAGACCAGGACAGCTTTGGCTACACCTTC.

This chain connects TRBV14 to TRBJ2-2; no reliable D call. The V end lost 2 bases, the J end lost 4 bases, and 11 bases lay between the germline ends. There are 15 residues in the CDR3. Germline CDR1 and CDR2: SGHDN and FVKESK. CDR3 sequence: CASSQRISGTGELFF. The CDR3 bases are TGTGCCAGCAGCCAAAGGATCTCGGGCACCGGGGAGCTGTTTTTT.

V usage is TRBV3-1 (or the pseudogene TRBV3-2) and J usage is TRBJ2-4; weak D call: TRBD2 (5 bases). With 2 bases removed from V and 2 bases from J, the gap between germline ends came to 10 bases. The CDR3 extends over 15 amino acids. Germline CDR1 is LGHDT and CDR2 is YNNKEL (reference sequence). The CDR3 nucleotides are TGTGCCAGCAGCCAAATTCGGGAAACCAAAAACATTCAGTACTTC. Its translation: CASSQIRETKNIQYF.

This sequence joins TRBV6-2 or TRBV6-3 and TRBJ2-5; D remains unclear. The CDR3 runs 14 residues. CDR1 is MNHEY, CDR2 SVGEGT, per germline. V shed 0 bases and J shed 3 bases, with 8 bases lying between them. The DNA for the CDR3 is TGTGCCAGCAGTTACTCCGGCGGAAAAGAGACCCAGTACTTC. Protein sequence: CASSYSGGKETQYF.

The gene calls are TRBV19 and TRBJ1-5; D possibly corresponds to TRBD1 (5 bases). CDR1 and CDR2 from the germline V gene are LNHDA and SQIVND (reference sequence). The CDR3 totals 16 residues. V shed 4 bases and J shed 4 bases, with 17 bases lying between them. The CDR3 DNA follows: TGTGCCAGTAGTAGGAGGGGATCTGCCTGGAATCAGCCCCAGCATTTT. It codes for CASSRRGSAWNQPQHF.